Below, 32 T cell receptor beta chains from the same sample are listed, as sequenced in a study of blood T cell repertoires in COVID-19. Using immunoSEQ multiplex PCR, the repertoire was profiled, and TCRdb retains in-frame clones only, with some absent. Of about 100,000 clones listed, around 94% are singletons. The sequenced material came from peripheral blood. All receptors derive from a man aged 50-60 years with active COVID-19.

This clone was seen only once. The chain combines TRBV7-2 with TRBJ2-1; unclear D gene. The V and J ends lost 1 base and 3 bases respectively, with 13 bases between them. CDR1 SGHTA and CDR2 FQGNSA come from the germline V gene. The CDR3 has 16 amino acids. The CDR3 coding sequence is TGTGCCAGCAGCTTAGTTCGGCTAGTTGTCTACAATGAGCAGTTCTTC. It translates to CASSLVRLVVYNEQFF.

The genes are TRBV28 and TRBJ2-7; the match to TRBD2 covers 7 bases. This CDR3 has 17 residues. The V gene end was trimmed by 3 bases and the J gene end by 4 bases; junction bases not matched to a gene: 15. Germline loops: CDR1 MDHEN, CDR2 SYDVKM. The CDR3 region has the DNA TGTGCCAGCAGTTTGGGGGGGGTGTCCTCGTCGGTTTACGAGCAGTACTTC. The encoded protein is CASSLGGVSSSVYEQYF.

This sequence joins TRBV7-9 and TRBJ1-3; D unclear. Germline V CDR1 and CDR2: SEHNR, FQNEAQ (reference sequence). Trimming removed 2 bases from V and 4 bases from J, with 6 bases in between. This CDR3 has 13 residues. For the CDR3, the DNA is TGTGCCAGCAGCTTACTAGCGGGAAACACCATATATTTT. Encoded protein: CASSLLAGNTIYF.

V usage is TRBV6-6 and J usage is TRBJ1-4, with D maybe TRBD1 (5 bases). V lost 6 bases and J 6 bases, leaving 14 bases between the germline ends. This CDR3 contains 14 residues. Germline lookup yields CDR1 MNHNY and CDR2 SVGAGI (reference sequence). CDR3 in DNA: TGTGCCAGCAGCCATACAGGAGAGGATGAAAAACTGTTTTTT. Translating it yields CASSHTGEDEKLFF.

The rearrangement links TRBV24-1 to TRBJ2-7; D is ambiguous. Germline CDR1 and CDR2: KGHDR and SFDVKD. Trimming cost V 3 bases and J 2 bases, with 10 bases left between them. The length of the CDR3 is 14 residues. CDR3 sequence: CATSDRSNPYEQYF. CDR3 coding DNA: TGTGCCACCAGTGATCGGAGTAACCCCTACGAGCAGTACTTC.

This chain links TRBV7-3 with TRBJ2-7; 9 nucleotides agree with TRBD2. J lost 2 bases, V lost 0 bases, and 5 bases had no gene match. Germline loops: CDR1 SGHTA, CDR2 FQGTGA. This CDR3 has 16 amino acids. DNA for the CDR3: TGTGCCAGCAGCTTAACGGAGGCGGGAGGGACCTACGAGCAGTACTTC. Translated: CASSLTEAGGTYEQYF.

This clone has only a few counts. CDR3 bases: TGTGCCAGCAGCTACTTGGGGGGGTCCTATGGCTACACCTTC. This codes for CASSYLGGSYGYTF. The V call is TRBV7-9, the J call TRBJ1-2; TRBD1 is a possible D gene (5 bases). V was clipped by 4 bases and J by 4 bases, with 13 bases between them. CDR1 SEHNR and CDR2 FQNEAQ come from the germline V gene (reference sequence). The CDR3 contains 14 residues.

The chain recombines TRBV4-1 with TRBJ1-1; D gene uncertain. The germline gives CDR1 MGHRA, CDR2 YSYEKL. The CDR3 loop spans 14 amino acids. V gave up 3 bases and J gave up 7 bases, with 15 bases separating them. Written as DNA, the CDR3 is TGCGCCAGCAGCCATCCGGCCCGGAGTGGTGAAGCTTTCTTT. The encoded protein is CASSHPARSGEAFF.

The rearrangement joins TRBV5-4 to TRBJ2-3; 9 bases are a match to TRBD1. This CDR3 is built from 16 residues. Germline trimming cut 4 bases from V and 2 bases from J; bases unmatched to any gene: 8. Germline V gene sequence: CDR1 SGHNT, CDR2 YYREEE (reference sequence). CDR3 residues: CASSPRTGASTDTQYF. CDR3 coding DNA: TGTGCCAGCAGCCCGCGGACAGGGGCCTCCACAGATACGCAGTATTTT.

The V gene is TRBV19, the J gene TRBJ2-7; possibly TRBD2 for D (5 bases). Germline CDR1 LNHDA, CDR2 SQIVND (reference sequence). The CDR3 spans 15 residues. Trimming removed 1 base from V and 4 bases from J, with 14 bases in between. As DNA, the CDR3 is TGTGCCAGTAGTATAGGTATCAACACGGGATACGAGCAGTACTTC. It specifies CASSIGINTGYEQYF.

V gene TRBV6-4 combines with J gene TRBJ1-1, with D unclear. V lost 3 bases to trimming and J lost 4 bases, with 18 bases between them. The CDR3 length is 16 residues. Germline CDR1 and CDR2: MRHNA and SNTAGT. CDR3 residues: CASSEVIRPWSTEAFF. The CDR3 DNA reads as TGTGCCAGCAGTGAAGTGATCCGTCCTTGGAGCACTGAAGCTTTCTTT.

The gene calls are TRBV6-2 or TRBV6-3 and TRBJ1-5, with D perhaps matching TRBD1 (5 bases). CDR1 MNHEY and CDR2 SVGEGT come from the germline V gene. The V gene lost 2 bases and the J gene lost 0 bases, with 23 bases spanning the gap. This CDR3 is built from 20 residues. This chain's CDR3 is CASSYLRREVGGYSNQPQHF. The CDR3 region has the DNA TGTGCCAGCAGTTACCTCCGACGGGAGGTGGGGGGTTATAGCAATCAGCCCCAGCATTTT.

The CDR3 reads CASSSTGPGELFF. The DNA of the CDR3 is TGTGCCAGCAGCTCGACAGGGCCCGGGGAGCTGTTTTTT. The chain is built from TRBV7-2 and TRBJ2-2; 7 nucleotides match TRBD1. V trimming: 4 bases; J trimming: 6 bases; junction bases outside the gene matches: 2. The germline gives CDR1 SGHTA, CDR2 FQGNSA. This CDR3 is 13 amino acids long.

V and J are TRBV7-6 and TRBJ2-2, with D uncertain. This CDR3 region has 11 residues. Germline V gives CDR1 SGHVS, CDR2 FNYEAQ. With 2 bases removed from V and 8 bases from J, the gap between germline ends came to 3 bases. CDR3 protein: CASSLTGELFF. The CDR3 region has the DNA TGTGCCAGCAGCTTAACTGGGGAGCTGTTTTTT.

This chain joins TRBV5-5 and TRBJ1-5, with D uncertain. The CDR3 has 12 residues. The germline CDR1 and CDR2 sequences are SGHKS and YYEKEE (reference sequence). V lost 7 bases, J lost 6 bases, and 11 bases lay in between. In DNA, the CDR3 is TGTGCCAGCGGTGGTTCGGGTCAGCCCCAGCATTTT. Translating it yields CASGGSGQPQHF.

V gene TRBV7-2 combines with J gene TRBJ2-4, with D tentatively TRBD1 (6 bases). V was clipped by 3 bases and J by 8 bases, with 11 bases between them. The length of the CDR3 is 13 residues. The germline V gene has CDR1 SGHTA and CDR2 FQGNSA. DNA of the CDR3: TGTGCCAGCAGCTTGGGTGCAGGGGACATTCAGTACTTC. Its translation: CASSLGAGDIQYF.

V gene TRBV9 combines with J gene TRBJ2-1; tentatively, D is TRBD2 (5 bases). The germline V gene has CDR1 SGDLS and CDR2 YYNGEE. The CDR3 is 16 amino acids. V was shortened by 0 bases and J by 0 bases, with 10 bases between the two germline ends. CDR3: CASSVAPGNSYNEQFF. The CDR3 DNA is TGTGCCAGCAGCGTAGCCCCGGGAAACTCCTACAATGAGCAGTTCTTC.

Concerning this clone: Relative to the germline gene, one junction end is altered; a read error may explain this. V usage is TRBV11-2 and J usage is TRBJ2-5, with 7 bases lining up with TRBD1. CDR1 and CDR2 (germline): SGHAT, FQNNGV. This CDR3 has 16 residues. The CDR3 bases are TGTGTCAGCAGACCTTTGGCCGAGGGGGCAGGGGAGACCCAGTACTTC. Encoded protein: CVSRPLAEGAGETQYF.

This chain joins TRBV30 and TRBJ2-3; the match to TRBD2 covers 10 bases. The CDR3 runs to 16 residues. Per germline, CDR1 GTSNPN and CDR2 SVGIG (reference sequence). V was pared by 4 bases and J by 6 bases, with 13 bases of the junction left unmatched. The CDR3 is CAWNPVRAGGGDTQYF. Written as DNA, the CDR3 is TGTGCCTGGAACCCCGTAAGAGCGGGAGGGGGGGATACGCAGTATTTT. The variable domain in full, with the rest retrieved from reference TRBV30 and TRBJ2-3, is SQTIHQWPATLVQPVGSPLSLECTVEGTSNPNLYWYRQAAGRGLQLLFYSVGIGQISSEVPQNLSASRPQDRQFILSSKKLLLSDSGFYLCAWNPVRAGGGDTQYFGPGTRLTVL.

The genes are TRBV5-1 and TRBJ2-1; 7 bases map to TRBD1. The length of the CDR3 is 15 residues. V shed 2 bases, J shed 8 bases, and the junction held 10 bases outside the gene matches. CDR1 is SGHRS and CDR2 is YFSETQ in the germline V gene. The CDR3 DNA follows: TGCGCCAGCAGCTTCTATACAGGGGTTACAGATGAGCAGTTCTTC. Translation gives CASSFYTGVTDEQFF.

V is TRBV13 and J is TRBJ1-1, with 8 bases identical to TRBD1. The CDR3 has 15 residues. The trim removed 5 bases at V and 1 base at J, leaving 6 bases unmatched. Germline lookup yields CDR1 PRHDT and CDR2 FYEKMQ (reference sequence). The CDR3 spells CASSDQGAGNTEAFF. CDR3 nucleotides: TGTGCCAGCAGCGATCAGGGGGCGGGGAACACTGAAGCTTTCTTT.

In this sample, this clone turned up once. This chain links TRBV7-9 with TRBJ2-5; 9 bases are a match to TRBD1. The V gene's germline CDR1 is SEHNR and CDR2 FQNEAQ (reference sequence). Losses at the gene ends were 6 bases for V and 9 bases for J; bases not matched to a gene: 17. The CDR3 covers 16 residues. CDR3 in DNA: TGTGCCAGCAGTTTAACGGGACAGGGTAGTGTCGACGCCCAGTACTTC. Translated: CASSLTGQGSVDAQYF.

This sequence joins TRBV6-2 or TRBV6-3 and TRBJ2-3; possible D gene TRBD2, 6 bases. Germline CDR1 reads MNHEY; CDR2 reads SVGEGT. The CDR3 extends over 16 amino acids. Trimming took 5 bases from V and 5 from J, leaving 20 bases between them. The CDR3 coding sequence is TGTGCCAGCAGTGCCTTCCGGGACTCCCTGGGAGATACGCAGTATTTT. This sequence encodes CASSAFRDSLGDTQYF.

The chain employs TRBV18 and TRBJ2-7, with 8 bases fitting TRBD2. Germline trimming cut 4 bases from V and 4 bases from J; bases unmatched to any gene: 15. This CDR3 contains 17 residues. Looked up from germline, CDR1 is KGHSH and CDR2 is LQKENI. The CDR3 nucleotides read TGTGCCAGCTCACTAAGCGGGGGTGCGAGTTCCATATACGAGCAGTACTTC. This encodes CASSLSGGASSIYEQYF. Combining the CDR3 with reference TRBV18 and TRBJ2-7 gives the whole variable domain NAGVMQNPRHLVRRRGQEARLRCSPMKGHSHVYWYRQLPEEGLKFMVYLQKENIIDESGMPKERFSAEFPKEGPSILRIQQVVRGDSAAYFCASSLSGGASSIYEQYFGPGTRLTVT.

The J gene is TRBJ2-1, the V gene TRBV3-1 (or the pseudogene TRBV3-2); the D gene is possibly TRBD2 (6 bases). This CDR3 is 17 amino acids long. V was trimmed by 1 base and J by 0 bases, leaving 13 bases between them. Germline V lookup: CDR1 LGHDT, CDR2 YNNKEL (reference sequence). CDR3 bases: TGTGCCAGCAGCCAAGGGGGACTTTCCACCTCCTACAATGAGCAGTTCTTC. This translates into CASSQGGLSTSYNEQFF.

In this sample, this clone turned up a few times. The V and J genes are TRBV28 and TRBJ1-2; D is unclear. This CDR3 region has 12 residues. Germline CDR1 is MDHEN and CDR2 is SYDVKM. V was clipped by 5 bases and J by 5 bases, with 9 bases between them. The DNA for the CDR3 is TGTGCCAGCAGTCCGCCGCGATATGGCTACACCTTC. Translation gives CASSPPRYGYTF.

The V call is TRBV19, the J call TRBJ1-2; TRBD1 matches 8 bases. V lost 6 bases, J lost 4 bases, and 10 bases stayed unmatched. CDR1 is LNHDA and CDR2 is SQIVND in the germline V gene (reference sequence). The CDR3 runs to 15 residues. The CDR3 spells CASRDPDRGGYGYTF. DNA of the CDR3: TGTGCCAGTAGAGACCCAGACAGGGGCGGCTATGGCTACACCTTC. Drawing the rest from reference TRBV19 and TRBJ1-2, the complete variable domain is DGGITQSPKYLFRKEGQNVTLSCEQNLNHDAMYWYRQDPGQGLRLIYYSQIVNDFQKGDIAEGYSVSREKKESFPLTVTSAQKNPTAFYLCASRDPDRGGYGYTFGSGTRLTVV.

The rearrangement uses TRBV11-2 and TRBJ1-1; TRBD1 aligns across 8 bases. The CDR3 is made up of 13 amino acids. Trimming at V came to 3 bases and at J to 8 bases, leaving 5 bases not matched to a gene. The germline gives CDR1 SGHAT, CDR2 FQNNGV. The CDR3 bases are TGTGCCAGCAGCTTCAACGGACAGGGAGAAGCTTTCTTT. Translation: CASSFNGQGEAFF. The variable domain in full, with the rest retrieved from reference TRBV11-2 and TRBJ1-1, is EAGVAQSPRYKIIEKRQSVAFWCNPISGHATLYWYQQILGQGPKLLIQFQNNGVVDDSQLPKDRFSAERLKGVDSTLKIQPAKLEDSAVYLCASSFNGQGEAFFGQGTRLTVV.

This clone was seen just once. The chain recombines TRBV28 with TRBJ2-1; D possibly corresponds to TRBD2 (6 bases). Between the trimmed V and J ends, which lost 5 bases and 5 bases, there was a span of 13 bases. CDR3 length equals 14 residues. From germline, CDR1 is MDHEN and CDR2 SYDVKM. CDR3 in DNA: TGTGCCAGCAGTACCACCGGGGGAGACAATGAGCAGTTCTTC. It yields the protein CASSTTGGDNEQFF.

The chain couples TRBV14 to TRBJ1-6; 7 nucleotides match TRBD1. The CDR3 totals 16 residues. Germline loops: CDR1 SGHDN, CDR2 FVKESK. The V gene end was trimmed by 1 base and the J gene end by 6 bases; junction bases not matched to a gene: 6. CDR3 region: CASSQVGRGSNSPLHF. In DNA form, the CDR3 reads TGTGCCAGCAGCCAAGTTGGCAGGGGGTCTAATTCACCCCTCCACTTT. Filled out from reference TRBV14 and TRBJ1-6, the complete variable domain reads EAGVTQFPSHSVIEKGQTVTLRCDPISGHDNLYWYRRVMGKEIKFLLHFVKESKQDESGMPNNRFLAERTGGTYSTLKVQPAELEDSGVYFCASSQVGRGSNSPLHFGNGTRLTVT.

Concerning this clone: An end of the junction differs from the germline gene, which may be a read error. The chain has TRBV2 and TRBJ1-1, with 7 bases identical to TRBD1. The CDR3 has 14 residues. Germline values: CDR1 SNHLY, CDR2 FYNNEI. The CDR3 nucleotides read TGTGCCACCAGTATGGACAGGACAGTCACTGAAGCTTTCTTT. Translating it yields CATSMDRTVTEAFF.

The chain is built from TRBV5-6 and TRBJ2-7; 7 bases map to TRBD1. The CDR3 loop spans 16 amino acids. Trimming cost V 4 bases and J 1 base; bases outside gene matches: 11. CDR1 is SGHDT, CDR2 YYEEEE, per germline. In nucleotides, the CDR3 is TGTGCCAGCAGCACCATACAGGGGCTAAGGTCCTACGAGCAGTACTTC. It codes for CASSTIQGLRSYEQYF.